The clone carrying this T cell receptor beta chain occurred once. This record belongs to a study of cytomegalovirus exposure and HLA in healthy donors. PCR primers comprised 60 Vbeta and 13 Jbeta primers. Using immunoSEQ multiplex PCR, the repertoire was profiled, and TCRdb retains in-frame clones only, with some absent. Of fewer than 200,000 clones in the sample, 65% to 80% were seen once. Germline V gene lookup returns CDR1 LNHDA and CDR2 SQIVND (reference sequence). The CDR3 is 18 residues long. The junction had 14 bases not matched to a gene; V was cut back by 4 bases and J by 4 bases. The rearrangement links TRBV19 to TRBJ2-5; 11 nucleotides line up with TRBD1. The specimen sequenced was PBMCs. This receptor was obtained from a man in his forties or fifties in good health and CMV-seronegative. The CDR3 bases are TGTGCCAGTAGTAGGGGGGGACAGGGGGGTACACGGGCAGAGACCCAGTACTTC. Residues: CASSRGGQGGTRAETQYF.